This passage covers 11 T cell receptor beta chains from one sample sequenced in a study of T cell responses to AZD1222 COVID-19 vaccine (dated by TCRdb to 2020 to 2023). Libraries were made using the immunoSEQ multiplex PCR assay. TCRdb retrieved this table from immuneACCESS and kept in-frame rearrangements only. Not all clones are present; in checked studies, unresolved V genes account for under half, and no reason is known for the remainder. The table for this sample lists about 140,000 clones. The top ten hold about 2.2% of the sample. The intended sense of this specimen's time point label: baseline before first vaccination. Sequences were obtained from peripheral blood. The source of these receptors is an adult in good health.

This sequence joins TRBV6-5 and TRBJ1-3; D gene ambiguous. The CDR3 contains 13 residues. Germline V lookup: CDR1 MNHEY, CDR2 SVGAGI. Trimming removed 10 bases at V and 0 bases at J, with 10 bases between. The CDR3 nucleotides read TGTGCCACCAGACGGTTCTCTGGAAACACCATATATTTT. This sequence encodes CATRRFSGNTIYF.

This chain connects TRBV18 to TRBJ2-5, with TRBD1 matching over 7 bases. Germline values: CDR1 KGHSH, CDR2 LQKENI. This CDR3 is built from 13 residues. The junction had 1 base not matched to a gene; V was cut back by 5 bases and J by 1 base. The CDR3 DNA is TGTGCCAGCTCAACAGGGGTCCAAGAGACCCAGTACTTC. Its protein product is CASSTGVQETQYF. The whole variable domain, remainder taken from reference TRBV18 and TRBJ2-5, is NAGVMQNPRHLVRRRGQEARLRCSPMKGHSHVYWYRQLPEEGLKFMVYLQKENIIDESGMPKERFSAEFPKEGPSILRIQQVVRGDSAAYFCASSTGVQETQYFGPGTRLLVL.

The chain joins TRBV11-2 to TRBJ2-3; D is perhaps TRBD2 (6 bases). Germline V gives CDR1 SGHAT, CDR2 FQNNGV. V was shortened by 5 bases and J by 8 bases, with 14 bases between the two germline ends. This CDR3 region has 13 residues. CDR3 in DNA: TGTGCCAGCAGCGGACAACTAGCCCGTACGCAGTATTTT. This translates into CASSGQLARTQYF.

The chain recombines TRBV4-2 with TRBJ2-7; 10 bases agree with TRBD1. CDR1 is LGHNA and CDR2 is YNFKEQ in the germline V gene. Trimming took 4 bases from V and 2 from J; bases not matched to a gene: 5. This CDR3 has 15 residues. CDR3 in amino acids: CASSPTGTGAYEQYF. The CDR3 region has the DNA TGTGCCAGCAGCCCCACCGGGACAGGGGCCTACGAGCAGTACTTC.

The gene calls are TRBV5-1 and TRBJ1-3; a possible D gene is TRBD1 (6 bases). The CDR3 is 14 residues long. V was clipped by 0 bases and J by 8 bases, with 12 bases between them. Germline lookup yields CDR1 SGHRS and CDR2 YFSETQ. The CDR3 DNA sequence: TGCGCCAGCAGCTTGGAGGGGGAGGCAGACACCATATATTTT. Amino acid sequence: CASSLEGEADTIYF. The full variable domain, its missing parts supplied by reference TRBV5-1 and TRBJ1-3, is KAGVTQTPRYLIKTRGQQVTLSCSPISGHRSVSWYQQTPGQGLQFLFEYFSETQRNKGNFPGRFSGRQFSNSRSEMNVSTLELGDSALYLCASSLEGEADTIYFGEGSWLTVV.

The CDR3 coding sequence is TGTGCCAGCTCACCATCTAATCCAAGGGGGGAATCCACTGAAGCTTTCTTT. This sequence encodes CASSPSNPRGESTEAFF. The genes are TRBV18 and TRBJ1-1; D may be TRBD1 (6 bases). CDR1 KGHSH and CDR2 LQKENI come from the germline V gene. The V gene lost 2 bases and the J gene lost 4 bases, with 20 bases spanning the gap. This CDR3 has 17 residues.

The chain recombines TRBV6-6 with TRBJ2-5, with 15 nucleotides matching TRBD2. Germline V gives CDR1 MNHNY, CDR2 SVGAGI (reference sequence). The junction had 3 bases not matched to a gene; V was cut back by 5 bases and J by 2 bases. This CDR3 comprises 16 residues. The CDR3 region is CASSTGTSGGQETQYF. CDR3 nucleotides: TGTGCCAGCAGTACCGGGACTAGCGGGGGGCAAGAGACCCAGTACTTC.

The rearrangement uses TRBV5-4 and TRBJ1-2; D not certain. CDR1 is SGHNT and CDR2 is YYREEE in the germline V gene (reference sequence). This CDR3 contains 13 residues. V dropped 0 bases and J dropped 6 bases, with 9 bases sitting between them. Written as DNA, the CDR3 is TGTGCCAGCAGCTTGGACACCCTGAATGGCTACACCTTC. Amino acid sequence: CASSLDTLNGYTF.

V usage is TRBV11-2 and J usage is TRBJ1-2; D ambiguous. The CDR3 covers 13 residues. Trimming pared 1 base from V and 4 bases from J, leaving 7 bases between. Germline CDR1 and CDR2: SGHAT and FQNNGV. CDR3 region: CASSLGRIYGYTF. As DNA, the CDR3 is TGTGCCAGCAGCTTAGGGCGCATCTATGGCTACACCTTC.

This rearrangement joins TRBV6-5 to TRBJ1-1; 7 nucleotides align to TRBD1. V trimming: 6 bases; J trimming: 0 bases; junction bases outside the gene matches: 7. The CDR3 has 15 amino acids. Germline V gene sequence: CDR1 MNHEY, CDR2 SVGAGI. The chain's CDR3 is CASRATGLMNTEAFF. CDR3 in DNA: TGTGCCAGCAGAGCGACAGGGCTTATGAACACTGAAGCTTTCTTT.

V usage is TRBV9 and J usage is TRBJ2-5; D is unclear. The CDR3 length is 13 residues. V was cut by 4 bases and J by 5 bases, with 12 bases left in between. Germline-derived CDR1 and CDR2 are SGDLS and YYNGEE. The CDR3 spells CASSRNIEETQYF. In nucleotides, the CDR3 is TGTGCCAGCAGCCGCAATATCGAGGAGACCCAGTACTTC.